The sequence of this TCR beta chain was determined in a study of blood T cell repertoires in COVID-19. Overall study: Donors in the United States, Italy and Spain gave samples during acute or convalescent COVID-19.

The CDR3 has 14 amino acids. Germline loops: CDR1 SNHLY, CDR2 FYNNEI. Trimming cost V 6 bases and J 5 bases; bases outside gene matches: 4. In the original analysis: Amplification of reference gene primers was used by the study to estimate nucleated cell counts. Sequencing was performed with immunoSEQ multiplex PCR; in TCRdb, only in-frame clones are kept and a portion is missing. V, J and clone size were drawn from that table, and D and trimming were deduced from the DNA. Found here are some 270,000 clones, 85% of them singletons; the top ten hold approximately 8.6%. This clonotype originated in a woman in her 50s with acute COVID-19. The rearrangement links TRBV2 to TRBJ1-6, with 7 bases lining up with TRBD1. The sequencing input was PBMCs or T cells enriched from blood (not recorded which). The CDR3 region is CASRGTANNSPLHF. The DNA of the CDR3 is TGTGCCAGCAGGGGGACAGCAAATAATTCACCCCTCCACTTT.